Following are 24 T cell receptor beta chains from one sample sequenced in a study of blood T cell repertoires in COVID-19. Method: immunoSEQ multiplex PCR; TCRdb's copy keeps in-frame clones and lacks some. The repertoire includes 120,000 or so clones, over 65% of them detected once, and roughly 6% sits in the top ten. Sequencing input: peripheral blood. The source of these receptors is a man aged 65 to 79 with acute or convalescent COVID-19.

The chain employs TRBV25-1 and TRBJ2-5, with a weak D call TRBD2 (6 bases). V was shortened by 7 bases and J by 3 bases, with 18 bases between the two germline ends. In germline, CDR1 is MGHDK, CDR2 SYGVNS. The CDR3 is made up of 15 amino acids. Here the CDR3 DNA reads TGTGCCAGCATTCCAGACGGGGACTCAAAAGAGACCCAGTACTTC. It is translated as CASIPDGDSKETQYF. Full variable domain (rest looked up from reference TRBV25-1 and TRBJ2-5): EADIYQTPRYLVIGTGKKITLECSQTMGHDKMYWYQQDPGMELHLIHYSYGVNSTEKGDLSSESTVSRIRTEHFPLTLESARPSHTSQYLCASIPDGDSKETQYFGPGTRLLVL.

The chain has TRBV3-1 (or the pseudogene TRBV3-2) and TRBJ2-1; D possibly corresponds to TRBD1 (5 bases). V dropped 1 base and J dropped 6 bases, with 10 bases sitting between them. Germline V gives CDR1 LGHDT, CDR2 YNNKEL (reference sequence). The CDR3 runs to 14 residues. CDR3 loop: CASSQVGVGNEQFF. The DNA of the CDR3 is TGTGCCAGCAGCCAAGTAGGGGTTGGCAATGAGCAGTTCTTC.

V is TRBV7-2 and J is TRBJ1-1; the D gene is possibly TRBD1 (5 bases). The CDR3 runs 14 residues. Germline V gives CDR1 SGHTA, CDR2 FQGNSA. V lost 4 bases to trimming and J lost 0 bases, with 9 bases between them. The CDR3 protein is CASSSDSMNTEAFF. The CDR3 DNA sequence: TGTGCCAGCAGCTCCGACAGCATGAACACTGAAGCTTTCTTT.

The J gene is TRBJ1-4, the V gene TRBV10-3; 9 bases line up with TRBD1. CDR3 length: 16 amino acids. The germline V gene has CDR1 ENHRY and CDR2 SYGVKD. V dropped 0 bases and J dropped 3; count of bases not matched to a gene: 2. This CDR3 reads CAISESTGGSNEKLFF. As DNA, the CDR3 is TGTGCCATCAGTGAGTCGACAGGGGGTTCTAATGAAAAACTGTTTTTT.

The chain links TRBV6-6 to TRBJ1-6, with 7 bases aligning to TRBD1. The V gene end was trimmed by 7 bases and the J gene end by 7 bases; junction bases not matched to a gene: 4. There are 13 residues in the CDR3. The germline gives CDR1 MNHNY, CDR2 SVGAGI (reference sequence). The CDR3 region is CASTRQGNSPLHF. The CDR3 region has the DNA TGTGCCAGCACCCGACAGGGAAATTCACCCCTCCACTTT.

Turning to this clone: The DNA is left out, because the CDR3 cannot be placed on it with certainty; the CDR3 is given as TCRdb lists it. V gene TRBV25-1 combines with J gene TRBJ2-5; the table's D call of TRBD1 was not tested on the DNA. The CDR3 is 14 residues long, ends included. Germline CDR1 and CDR2: MGHDK and SYGVNS. The CDR3 region is CAIVFSYRCETQYF.

The chain has TRBV4-1 and TRBJ2-3; TRBD2 matches at 7 bases. J was trimmed by 4 bases and V by 1 base; bases with no gene match: 14. The CDR3 sequence is 18 residues long. Germline V gene lookup returns CDR1 MGHRA and CDR2 YSYEKL. The CDR3 sequence is CASSQVVLRREKADTQYF. The CDR3 DNA is TGCGCCAGCAGCCAAGTCGTACTCAGGCGGGAGAAGGCAGATACGCAGTATTTT.

In regard to this clone: Other DNA variants within this sample encode the same CDR3. V is TRBV7-3 and J is TRBJ2-1; 8 nucleotides line up with TRBD2. The germline V gene has CDR1 SGHTA and CDR2 FQGTGA. Losses at the gene ends were 0 bases for V and 2 bases for J; bases not matched to a gene: 0. The CDR3 consists of 15 residues. The CDR3 region is CASSLTSGAYNEQFF. CDR3 sequence (DNA): TGTGCCAGCAGCTTAACTAGCGGGGCCTACAATGAGCAGTTCTTC.

The rearrangement uses TRBV7-8 and TRBJ1-2; D gene unclear. CDR1 is SGHVS, CDR2 FQNEAQ, per germline. The ends were cut back, 0 bases at V and 8 bases at J, with 10 bases in the middle. The CDR3 runs 13 residues. Here the CDR3 DNA reads TGTGCCAGCAGCTTAGCCGGGGAAGGCGGCTACACCTTC. Its translation: CASSLAGEGGYTF.

J is TRBJ2-5 and V is TRBV3-1 (or the pseudogene TRBV3-2); TRBD1 might be the D (5 bases). The length of the CDR3 is 15 residues. Trimming took 1 base from V and 3 from J, leaving 12 bases between them. Germline V CDR1 and CDR2: LGHDT, YNNKEL (reference sequence). CDR3 nucleotide sequence: TGTGCCAGCAGCCAAGGGCAGGGCGAAAAAGAGACCCAGTACTTC. The encoded protein is CASSQGQGEKETQYF.

The CDR3 region is CASSLGLAGGPGGELFF. CDR3 DNA: TGTGCCAGCAGTTTGGGACTAGCGGGAGGGCCTGGCGGGGAGCTGTTTTTT. The chain links TRBV28 to TRBJ2-2; 16 nucleotides line up with TRBD2. The CDR3 contains 17 residues. V lost 3 bases, J lost 7 bases, and 5 bases stayed unmatched. The germline V gene has CDR1 MDHEN and CDR2 SYDVKM. Full variable domain (outside the CDR3, taken from reference TRBV28 and TRBJ2-2): DVKVTQSSRYLVKRTGEKVFLECVQDMDHENMFWYRQDPGLGLRLIYFSYDVKMKEKGDIPEGYSVSREKKERFSLILESASTNQTSMYLCASSLGLAGGPGGELFFGEGSRLTVL.

The J gene is TRBJ2-7, the V gene TRBV7-3; D may be TRBD2 (7 bases). Germline lookup yields CDR1 SGHTA and CDR2 FQGTGA. CDR3 size: 15 residues. V lost 3 bases and J lost 3, with 15 bases in between. CDR3 DNA: TGTGCCAGCAGCTTCGGTCCGGGGGGCCTCTACGAGCAGTACTTC. Protein: CASSFGPGGLYEQYF.

V and J are TRBV6-6 and TRBJ1-1, with a possible D match to TRBD1 (6 bases). V was clipped by 8 bases and J by 0 bases, with 13 bases between them. The germline CDR1 and CDR2 sequences are MNHNY and SVGAGI (reference sequence). The CDR3 sequence is 14 residues long. CDR3 sequence reads: CASAGGPLNTEAFF. Here the CDR3 DNA reads TGTGCCAGCGCCGGGGGGCCCTTGAACACTGAAGCTTTCTTT.

V gene TRBV6-6 combines with J gene TRBJ2-5; 9 bases fit TRBD1. The CDR3 contains 14 residues. Germline CDR1 and CDR2: MNHNY and SVGAGI (reference sequence). V shed 7 bases and J 4 bases; nucleotides not matched to a gene: 7. The CDR3 nucleotides are TGTGCCAGCATCCCCGGGACAGGGCTAGAGACCCAGTACTTC. Protein: CASIPGTGLETQYF.

V usage is TRBV9 and J usage is TRBJ2-1; tentatively, D is TRBD1 (6 bases). Trimming took off 0 bases at V and 3 bases at J, with 7 bases between the two ends. CDR1 and CDR2 from the germline V gene are SGDLS and YYNGEE. This CDR3 is 14 amino acids long. CDR3 loop: CASSVDRVYNEQFF. CDR3 in DNA: TGTGCCAGCAGCGTAGACAGGGTCTACAATGAGCAGTTCTTC.

The V call is TRBV30, the J call TRBJ2-2; tentative D call: TRBD2 (6 bases). This CDR3 comprises 13 residues. Trimming took off 3 bases at V and 6 bases at J, with 11 bases between the two ends. From germline, CDR1 is GTSNPN and CDR2 SVGIG (reference sequence). The CDR3 loop reads CAWSRDWSGELFF. In DNA form, the CDR3 reads TGTGCCTGGAGCAGGGACTGGTCCGGGGAGCTGTTTTTT.

The chain uses TRBV6-6 and TRBJ1-1, with unresolved D. CDR3 size: 14 residues. Trimming removed 4 bases at V and 6 bases at J, with 15 bases between. Germline V lookup: CDR1 MNHNY, CDR2 SVGAGI (reference sequence). The CDR3 sequence is CASSFKVRVPEAFF. For the CDR3, the DNA is TGTGCCAGCAGTTTCAAGGTGAGGGTCCCTGAAGCTTTCTTT.

The chain has TRBV24-1 and TRBJ2-2; D ambiguous. Germline-derived CDR1 and CDR2 are KGHDR and SFDVKD. CDR3 length: 18 amino acids. V dropped 5 bases and J dropped 8 bases, with 26 bases sitting between them. Here the CDR3 DNA reads TGTGCCACCAGTGCCTCTGTCCGGCAGCTGGAGCTTTCTGGGGAGCTGTTTTTT. As protein: CATSASVRQLELSGELFF.

This sequence joins TRBV21-1 and TRBJ2-3; no DNA check was done on the table's D call, TRBD2. TRBV21-1 counts as a pseudogene. The CDR3 is 19 residues long. CDR3 residues: CASSTPRTSGGRVTDTQYF. The CDR3 DNA sequence: TGTGCCAGCAGCACCCCCAGGACTAGCGGGGGGCGGGTCACAGATACGCAGTATTTT.

This clone showed up just once. The chain uses TRBV7-9 and TRBJ1-1; D gene unclear. Germline values: CDR1 SEHNR, CDR2 FQNEAQ (reference sequence). V shed 7 bases and J shed 5 bases, with 11 bases lying between them. This CDR3 is 12 amino acids long. Here the CDR3 reads CASTNDGTEAFF. In nucleotides, the CDR3 is TGTGCCAGCACAAACGACGGGACTGAAGCTTTCTTT.

The V gene is TRBV30, the J gene TRBJ2-1, with D tentatively TRBD1 (5 bases). Germline CDR1 and CDR2: GTSNPN and SVGIG (reference sequence). The CDR3 covers 14 residues. Trimming removed 1 base at V and 2 bases at J, with 9 bases between. The CDR3 protein is CAWSGDRAYNEQFF. CDR3 sequence (DNA): TGTGCCTGGAGTGGAGACAGAGCCTACAATGAGCAGTTCTTC.

The chain employs TRBV19 and TRBJ2-3, with a weak D call TRBD1 (6 bases). This CDR3 spans 17 amino acids. Per germline, CDR1 LNHDA and CDR2 SQIVND (reference sequence). V was cut by 4 bases and J by 0 bases, with 17 bases left in between. The CDR3: CASSRDTRHISTDTQYF. The CDR3 DNA reads TGTGCCAGTAGTAGGGACACGAGACATATTAGCACAGATACGCAGTATTTT. Together with reference TRBV19 and TRBJ2-3, the CDR3 gives the full variable domain: DGGITQSPKYLFRKEGQNVTLSCEQNLNHDAMYWYRQDPGQGLRLIYYSQIVNDFQKGDIAEGYSVSREKKESFPLTVTSAQKNPTAFYLCASSRDTRHISTDTQYFGPGTRLTVL.

This sequence joins TRBV12-3 or TRBV12-4 and TRBJ2-7; D gene ambiguous. The CDR3 loop spans 12 amino acids. The V end was cut by 0 bases, the J end by 7 bases, with 7 bases between. The CDR3 DNA sequence: TGTGCCAGCAGTTTAGCGGCGAGGGAGCAGTACTTC. As protein: CASSLAAREQYF.

This clone has just one count. This chain connects TRBV23-1 to TRBJ2-3; the D is unclear. Being an ORF, TRBV23-1 has a function that is uncertain. CDR3 size: 13 residues. V lost 11 bases and J 0 bases, leaving 12 bases between the germline ends. In DNA form, the CDR3 reads TGCGCCCAAGGAGAGGCTAGCACAGATACGCAGTATTTT. Its translation: CAQGEASTDTQYF.